This TCR beta chain originates from a study of blood T cell repertoires in COVID-19. As for the study in general: COVID-19 samples collected from the United States, Italy and Spain covered acute and convalescent phases. T cells, B-cell-depleted T cells, or PBMCs provided the cDNA or gDNA that served as material.

Methods used by the authors: The assay estimated nucleated cells by amplifying reference gene primers. Sequencing was performed with immunoSEQ multiplex PCR; in TCRdb, only in-frame clones are kept and a portion is missing. That table furnishes V, J and clone size, whereas the DNA furnished D and trimming. This sample has about 190,000 clones, with around 80% found just once. Sequencing was done on a sample of peripheral blood. The receptor was isolated from an elderly woman with active or convalescent COVID-19.

The CDR3 DNA reads TGTGCCAGCGGACTTTGGAGGACCTCTGGAAACACCATATATTTT. The encoded protein is CASGLWRTSGNTIYF. This chain links TRBV11-2 with TRBJ1-3; the D is unclear. The CDR3 extends over 15 amino acids. Trimming shortened V by 8 bases and J by 0 bases, and 14 bases separated the two germline ends. Germline V gene data show CDR1 as SGHAT and CDR2 as FQNNGV.